These T cell receptor beta chains were read from a single sample in a study of blood T cells in healthy people across ages. From the 5' RACE reads, TCRdb called clonotypes with MiXCR, one entry per CDR3 protein. Altogether hundreds of thousands of distinct CDR3 sequences are present, 25% being singletons, with the ten largest covering under 10%. These data were also filed under a second study, of T cells of mothers and their children.

Specimen: blood. The receptors stem from a boy younger than 18 in good health. Each CDR3 is given with its conserved first and last residue. Fields, in order: V gene, J gene, clone size, D gene, CDR3 protein, CDR3 DNA. The D gene is left open where the match is weak. Size is stated for part of the rows, as once, few or many counts, or as a class when the clone is expanded.

v_call: TRBV6-1
j_call: TRBJ2-7
clone_size: .
d_call: TRBD1
cdr3_aa: CASSVRTGSYEQYF
cdr3_nt: TGTGCCAGCAGTGTGCGGACAGGGTCCTACGAGCAGTACTTC

v_call: TRBV19
j_call: TRBJ2-1
clone_size: few
d_call: TRBD2
cdr3_aa: CASTLTSGDYNEQFF
cdr3_nt: TGCGCCAGTACCCTGACTAGCGGGGATTACAATGAGCAGTTCTTC

v_call: TRBV9
j_call: TRBJ2-7
clone_size: few
d_call: TRBD2
cdr3_aa: CASSAGLSGTSESYEQYF
cdr3_nt: TGTGCCAGCAGCGCTGGGTTGTCCGGGACTAGCGAGTCCTACGAGCAGTACTTC

v_call: TRBV20-1
j_call: TRBJ1-1
clone_size: few
d_call: .
cdr3_aa: CSASSNYGNTEAFF
cdr3_nt: TGCAGTGCTAGCTCAAACTACGGAAACACTGAAGCTTTCTTT

v_call: TRBV20-1
j_call: TRBJ2-3
clone_size: .
d_call: TRBD1
cdr3_aa: CSAPRQGSTDTQYF
cdr3_nt: TGCAGTGCTCCTAGACAGGGGAGTACAGATACGCAGTATTTT

v_call: TRBV15
j_call: TRBJ1-2
clone_size: .
d_call: TRBD1
cdr3_aa: CATSRDHRDRGLGYTF
cdr3_nt: TGTGCCACCAGCAGAGATCATAGGGACAGGGGGCTTGGCTACACCTTC

v_call: TRBV29-1
j_call: TRBJ2-5
clone_size: few
d_call: .
cdr3_aa: CSVEPRGGKTQYF
cdr3_nt: TGCAGCGTTGAGCCCAGGGGGGGAAAGACCCAGTACTTC

v_call: TRBV20-1
j_call: TRBJ2-7
clone_size: few
d_call: .
cdr3_aa: CSARDPHSRTYSYEQYF
cdr3_nt: TGCAGTGCTAGAGATCCACACAGCAGAACATACTCCTACGAGCAGTACTTC

v_call: TRBV7-9
j_call: TRBJ2-5
clone_size: .
d_call: .
cdr3_aa: CASSDSTRGQETQYF
cdr3_nt: TGTGCCAGCAGCGACTCAACAAGAGGACAAGAGACCCAGTACTTC

v_call: TRBV7-2
j_call: TRBJ2-1
clone_size: few
d_call: .
cdr3_aa: CASSSTGLEQFF
cdr3_nt: TGTGCCAGCAGCTCAACAGGGCTTGAGCAGTTCTTC

v_call: TRBV4-1
j_call: TRBJ2-1
clone_size: few
d_call: TRBD2
cdr3_aa: CASSQPLAGGGGSYNEQFF
cdr3_nt: TGCGCCAGCAGCCAACCTCTAGCGGGAGGTGGGGGATCCTACAATGAGCAGTTCTTC

v_call: TRBV5-1
j_call: TRBJ1-1
clone_size: .
d_call: .
cdr3_aa: CASSLVLAENTEAFF
cdr3_nt: TGCGCCAGCAGCTTGGTCTTGGCAGAAAACACTGAAGCTTTCTTT

v_call: TRBV3-1
j_call: TRBJ2-1
clone_size: few
d_call: .
cdr3_aa: CASSQGNALSSYNEQFF
cdr3_nt: TGTGCCAGCAGCCAAGGCAACGCACTGTCCTCCTACAATGAGCAGTTCTTC

v_call: TRBV7-9
j_call: TRBJ2-5
clone_size: .
d_call: TRBD1
cdr3_aa: CASIEGQGSRGIQETLYF
cdr3_nt: TGTGCCAGCATCGAAGGACAGGGTAGTAGGGGTATCCAAGAGACCCTGTACTTC

v_call: TRBV21-1
j_call: TRBJ2-5
clone_size: few
d_call: .
cdr3_aa: CASSMRQGEIQETQYF
cdr3_nt: TGTGCCAGCAGCATGCGTCAGGGGGAGATCCAAGAGACCCAGTACTTC

v_call: TRBV7-2
j_call: TRBJ2-5
clone_size: many
d_call: .
cdr3_aa: CASSRGAQETQYF
cdr3_nt: TGCGCCAGCTCGAGGGGGGCCCAAGAGACCCAGTACTTC

v_call: TRBV14
j_call: TRBJ2-1
clone_size: once
d_call: .
cdr3_aa: CASSSGYSHRDEQFF
cdr3_nt: TGTGCCAGCAGCTCCGGGTACAGCCATAGGGATGAGCAGTTCTTC

v_call: TRBV3-1
j_call: TRBJ2-5
clone_size: .
d_call: TRBD1
cdr3_aa: CASSQTGGWEAQYF
cdr3_nt: TGTGCCAGCAGCCAGACAGGGGGCTGGGAGGCCCAGTACTTC

v_call: TRBV29-1
j_call: TRBJ2-3
clone_size: few
d_call: .
cdr3_aa: CSDWDLTSDTQYF
cdr3_nt: TGCAGCGACTGGGACCTAACCTCTGATACGCAGTATTTT

v_call: TRBV7-6
j_call: TRBJ2-4
clone_size: .
d_call: TRBD1
cdr3_aa: CASSSNRGDIQYF
cdr3_nt: TGTGCCAGCAGTTCCAACAGGGGAGACATTCAGTACTTC

v_call: TRBV7-6
j_call: TRBJ2-7
clone_size: few
d_call: .
cdr3_aa: CASSSPGGYYEQYF
cdr3_nt: TGTGCCAGCAGCTCCCCTGGGGGTTACTACGAGCAGTACTTC

v_call: TRBV25-1
j_call: TRBJ2-4
clone_size: .
d_call: TRBD1
cdr3_aa: CASSEPGQGYIQYF
cdr3_nt: TGTGCCAGCAGTGAACCAGGACAGGGTTACATTCAGTACTTC

v_call: TRBV9
j_call: TRBJ2-1
clone_size: .
d_call: .
cdr3_aa: CASSVSSSGTGYNEQFF
cdr3_nt: TGTGCCAGCAGCGTATCGTCTAGCGGGACAGGGTACAATGAGCAGTTCTTC

v_call: TRBV29-1
j_call: TRBJ1-1
clone_size: .
d_call: .
cdr3_aa: CSVRLDTEAFF
cdr3_nt: TGCAGCGTGCGTCTAGACACTGAAGCTTTCTTT

v_call: TRBV7-9
j_call: TRBJ2-3
clone_size: .
d_call: TRBD2
cdr3_aa: CASSLEAWRELDTQYF
cdr3_nt: TGTGCCAGCAGCTTAGAAGCGTGGCGGGAGCTTGATACGCAGTATTTT

v_call: TRBV4-2
j_call: TRBJ2-6
clone_size: .
d_call: .
cdr3_aa: CASSRQGESSGANVLTF
cdr3_nt: TGTGCCAGCAGCCGCCAGGGTGAGAGCTCTGGGGCCAACGTCCTGACTTTC

v_call: TRBV28
j_call: TRBJ2-5
clone_size: few
d_call: TRBD2
cdr3_aa: CASRLPGLAEETQYF
cdr3_nt: TGTGCCAGCAGACTTCCCGGACTAGCGGAAGAGACCCAGTACTTC

v_call: TRBV12-3/TRBV12-4
j_call: TRBJ2-5
clone_size: .
d_call: .
cdr3_aa: CASTGAGGLETQYF
cdr3_nt: TGTGCCAGCACGGGGGCCGGCGGGCTCGAGACCCAGTACTTC

v_call: TRBV6-5
j_call: TRBJ2-7
clone_size: few
d_call: .
cdr3_aa: CASSYSMGHYEQYF
cdr3_nt: TGTGCCAGCAGTTACTCTATGGGACACTACGAGCAGTACTTC

v_call: TRBV20-1
j_call: TRBJ2-2
clone_size: .
d_call: TRBD2
cdr3_aa: CSASPLAADTGELFF
cdr3_nt: TGCAGTGCTAGCCCACTAGCGGCAGACACCGGGGAGCTGTTTTTT

v_call: TRBV5-4
j_call: TRBJ2-6
clone_size: .
d_call: .
cdr3_aa: CASSPAGIGANVLTF
cdr3_nt: TGTGCCAGCAGCCCGGCAGGGATTGGGGCCAACGTCCTGACTTTC

v_call: TRBV6-6
j_call: TRBJ2-7
clone_size: few
d_call: .
cdr3_aa: CASSEGLALYEQYF
cdr3_nt: TGTGCCAGCAGTGAGGGCCTGGCCCTCTACGAGCAGTACTTC

v_call: TRBV12-3/TRBV12-4
j_call: TRBJ2-7
clone_size: .
d_call: .
cdr3_aa: CASSLAIGPDYEQYF
cdr3_nt: TGTGCCAGCAGTTTAGCGATCGGCCCTGATTACGAGCAGTACTTC